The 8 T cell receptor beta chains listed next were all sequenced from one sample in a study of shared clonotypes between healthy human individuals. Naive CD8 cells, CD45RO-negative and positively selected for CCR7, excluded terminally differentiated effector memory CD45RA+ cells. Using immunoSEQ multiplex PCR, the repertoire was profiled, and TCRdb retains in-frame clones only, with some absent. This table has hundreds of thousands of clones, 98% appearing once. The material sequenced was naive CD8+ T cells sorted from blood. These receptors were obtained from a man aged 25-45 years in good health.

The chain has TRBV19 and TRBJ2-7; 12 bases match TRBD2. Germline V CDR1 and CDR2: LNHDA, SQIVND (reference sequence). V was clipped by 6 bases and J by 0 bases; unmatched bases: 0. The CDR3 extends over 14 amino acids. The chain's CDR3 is CASRLAGGSYEQYF. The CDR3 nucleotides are TGTGCCAGTAGACTAGCGGGAGGCTCCTACGAGCAGTACTTC. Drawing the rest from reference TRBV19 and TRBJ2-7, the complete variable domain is DGGITQSPKYLFRKEGQNVTLSCEQNLNHDAMYWYRQDPGQGLRLIYYSQIVNDFQKGDIAEGYSVSREKKESFPLTVTSAQKNPTAFYLCASRLAGGSYEQYFGPGTRLTVT.

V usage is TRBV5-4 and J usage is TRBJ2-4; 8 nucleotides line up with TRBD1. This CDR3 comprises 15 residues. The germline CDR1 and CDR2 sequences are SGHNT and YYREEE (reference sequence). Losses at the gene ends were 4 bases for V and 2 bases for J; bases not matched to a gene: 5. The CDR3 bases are TGTGCCAGCAGCCTATACAGGGGGACCAAAAACATTCAGTACTTC. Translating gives CASSLYRGTKNIQYF.

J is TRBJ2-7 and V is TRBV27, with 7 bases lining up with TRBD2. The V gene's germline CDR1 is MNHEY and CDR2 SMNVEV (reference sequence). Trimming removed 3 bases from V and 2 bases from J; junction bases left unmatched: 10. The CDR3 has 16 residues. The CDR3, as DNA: TGTGCCAGCAGTTTCTCTAGCGGAATGGTCGCCTACGAGCAGTACTTC. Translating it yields CASSFSSGMVAYEQYF.

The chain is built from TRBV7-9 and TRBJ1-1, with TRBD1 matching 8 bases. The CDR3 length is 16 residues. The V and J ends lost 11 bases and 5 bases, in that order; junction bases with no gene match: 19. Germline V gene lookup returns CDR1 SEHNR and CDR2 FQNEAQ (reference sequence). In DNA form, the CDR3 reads TGTGCCGGGGCGCTCCTCGGACAGGGAGAAGGAACTGAAGCTTTCTTT. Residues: CAGALLGQGEGTEAFF.

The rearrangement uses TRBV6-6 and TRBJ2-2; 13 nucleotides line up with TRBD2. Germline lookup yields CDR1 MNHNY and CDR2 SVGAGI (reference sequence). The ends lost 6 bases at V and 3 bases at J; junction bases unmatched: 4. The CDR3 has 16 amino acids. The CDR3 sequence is CASSHGLAGDTGELFF. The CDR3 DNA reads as TGTGCCAGCAGCCATGGACTAGCGGGAGACACCGGGGAGCTGTTTTTT.

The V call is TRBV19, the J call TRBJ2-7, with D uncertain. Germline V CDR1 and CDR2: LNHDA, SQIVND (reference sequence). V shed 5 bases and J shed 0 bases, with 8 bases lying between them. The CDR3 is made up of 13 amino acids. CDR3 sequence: CASSSAASYEQYF. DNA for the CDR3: TGTGCCAGTAGTTCGGCAGCCTCCTACGAGCAGTACTTC. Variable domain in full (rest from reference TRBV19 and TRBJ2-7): DGGITQSPKYLFRKEGQNVTLSCEQNLNHDAMYWYRQDPGQGLRLIYYSQIVNDFQKGDIAEGYSVSREKKESFPLTVTSAQKNPTAFYLCASSSAASYEQYFGPGTRLTVT.

The CDR3 sequence is CASSLPARRDRVTDTQYF. For the CDR3, the DNA is TGTGCCAGCAGCCTCCCAGCTAGGCGGGACAGGGTAACAGATACGCAGTATTTT. The gene calls are TRBV7-9 and TRBJ2-3, with 9 bases lining up with TRBD1. This CDR3 has 18 amino acids. With 5 bases clipped from V and 3 bases from J, the junction kept 15 bases outside the gene matches. Germline CDR1 is SEHNR and CDR2 is FQNEAQ (reference sequence).

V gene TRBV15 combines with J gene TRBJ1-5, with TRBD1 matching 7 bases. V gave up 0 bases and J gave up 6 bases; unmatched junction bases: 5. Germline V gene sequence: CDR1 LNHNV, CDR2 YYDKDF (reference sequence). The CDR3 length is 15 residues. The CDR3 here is CATSRDRGITQPQHF. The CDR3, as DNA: TGTGCCACCAGCAGAGACAGGGGGATTACTCAGCCCCAGCATTTT. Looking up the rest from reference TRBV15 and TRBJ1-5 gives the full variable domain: DAMVIQNPRYQVTQFGKPVTLSCSQTLNHNVMYWYQQKSSQAPKLLFHYYDKDFNNEADTPDNFQSRRPNTSFCFLDIRSPGLGDTAMYLCATSRDRGITQPQHFGDGTRLSIL.